This TCR beta chain comes out of a study of identical twins. MiXCR, applied by TCRdb to the 5' RACE reads, yields one record per CDR3 protein. The sample has about 250,000 distinct CDR3 sequences, about 8% seen once; the top ten hold 3% to 3.5%. From germline, CDR1 is SEHNR and CDR2 FQNEAQ (reference sequence). The CDR3 is 14 residues long. With V trimmed by 1 base and J by 7 bases, 4 bases remained unmatched. A few counts support this clonotype. Its antigen is still unknown. Study results and caveats: Researchers reported weaker excess twin sharing in beta out-of-frame sequences.

This sample also belongs to another study, concerning yellow fever vaccine responses in identical twins.

The chain has TRBV7-9 and TRBJ2-1, with 7 bases that match TRBD2. The sequenced sample consisted of CD8+ T cells sorted from blood. The clonotype was recovered from a woman aged 18-30 years in good health. The CDR3: CASSLVAGANEQFF. CDR3 bases: TGTGCCAGCAGCTTAGTAGCGGGTGCTAATGAGCAGTTCTTC.